There are many counts of the clone carrying this T cell receptor beta chain. The data were taken from a study of T cells in Graves' hyperthyroidism and ophthalmopathy. Across the study: Staff took peripheral blood when the initial diagnosis was made, before any treatment began.

From RNA transcripts, TCR beta CDR3 regions were amplified. Researchers ran a first-round RT-PCR on the TCR CDR3 using the HTBI primer set. Each CDR3 protein is one row after TCRdb ran MiXCR on the multiplex PCR reads. Here the sample spans 50,000 to 60,000 distinct CDR3 sequences, 40% to 55% being singletons. Trimming cost V 4 bases and J 5 bases, with 14 bases left between them. This CDR3 is 14 amino acids long. The germline CDR1 and CDR2 sequences are MDHEN and SYDVKM. Lactation, pregnancy, other autoimmune disease or uncontrolled infection excluded patients. PBMCs were derived from more than 8 ml fresh peripheral blood.

Specimen: blood. The receptor was isolated from a woman aged 25 to 39 with Graves' ophthalmopathy. This chain connects TRBV28 to TRBJ1-2; D might be TRBD1 (5 bases). The chain's CDR3 is CASSSDGTGYGYTF. CDR3 DNA sequence: TGTGCCAGCAGTTCGGATGGGACGGGGTATGGCTACACCTTC.